These 7 T cell receptor beta chains share one sample of origin, sequenced in a study of cytomegalovirus exposure and HLA in healthy donors. Researchers ran the PCR with 60 Vbeta and 13 Jbeta primers. Sequenced by immunoSEQ multiplex PCR; TCRdb stores in-frame clones only, minus some. The repertoire consists of some 110,000 clones, with roughly 74% occurring once and the leading ten covering approximately 3.9%. What was sequenced was PBMCs. Every receptor here comes from a woman aged 50 to 60 in good health and CMV-seropositive.

The chain links TRBV7-6 to TRBJ2-7; TRBD1 matches at 7 bases. Losses at the gene ends were 1 base for V and 6 bases for J; bases not matched to a gene: 12. This CDR3 is built from 16 residues. Germline V gives CDR1 SGHVS, CDR2 FNYEAQ. The chain's CDR3 is CASSLETGTAFGEQYF. In nucleotides, the CDR3 is TGTGCCAGCAGCTTAGAAACCGGGACAGCGTTCGGCGAGCAGTACTTC.

This clone was detected once. The chain is built from TRBV2 and TRBJ2-5; possibly TRBD1 for D (5 bases). The CDR3 extends over 14 amino acids. Germline-derived CDR1 and CDR2 are SNHLY and FYNNEI. Trimming shortened V by 5 bases and J by 4 bases, and 14 bases separated the two germline ends. The CDR3 DNA sequence: TGTGCCAGCAGTCCGGACACCTCTGGAGAGACCCAGTACTTC. It codes for CASSPDTSGETQYF.

About this clone itself: The same CDR3 can be traced to other DNA sequences in this sample. The V and J genes are TRBV15 and TRBJ2-7; D perhaps matches TRBD1 (6 bases). CDR3 length: 14 amino acids. Germline V CDR1 and CDR2: LNHNV, YYDKDF (reference sequence). Trimming left V 1 base short and J 2 bases short, with 9 bases between. The CDR3 DNA is TGTGCCACCAGCAGAGGGACAGCCGCCTACGAGCAGTACTTC. Its translation: CATSRGTAAYEQYF.

In its sample, this clone was seen once. The rearrangement links TRBV7-9 to TRBJ2-2; D uncertain. CDR3 length equals 14 residues. The germline V gene encodes CDR1 SEHNR and CDR2 FQNEAQ (reference sequence). Trimming took off 1 base at V and 2 bases at J, with 5 bases between the two ends. The DNA of the CDR3 is TGTGCCAGCAGCTTAGGTTCTAACACCGGGGAGCTGTTTTTT. It codes for CASSLGSNTGELFF.

The chain is built from TRBV6-5 and TRBJ2-3; TRBD2 matches at 13 bases. The germline V gene has CDR1 MNHEY and CDR2 SVGAGI. The length of the CDR3 is 15 residues. V gave up 7 bases and J gave up 4 bases; unmatched junction bases: 5. CDR3 in amino acids: CASTGLAGASDTQYF. Written as DNA, the CDR3 is TGTGCCAGCACCGGACTAGCGGGGGCCTCAGATACGCAGTATTTT.

This sequence joins TRBV27 and TRBJ2-1, with TRBD2 identical over 7 bases. Looked up from germline, CDR1 is MNHEY and CDR2 is SMNVEV (reference sequence). CDR3 size: 16 residues. V dropped 7 bases and J dropped 5; count of bases not matched to a gene: 14. The CDR3 coding sequence is TGTGCCAGCACCTCAGGCTCAGCGGGGATTAACAATGAGCAGTTCTTC. The encoded protein is CASTSGSAGINNEQFF.

This sequence joins TRBV7-9 and TRBJ1-5; 9 nucleotides align to TRBD1. The CDR3 is 14 residues long. V was clipped by 4 bases and J by 4 bases; unmatched bases: 2. The germline gives CDR1 SEHNR, CDR2 FQNEAQ (reference sequence). The CDR3 coding sequence is TGTGCCAGCAGCTACGGGACAGGGAATCAGCCCCAGCATTTT. It is translated as CASSYGTGNQPQHF.